Listed below are T cell receptor beta chains from one sample, sequenced in a study of Ad26.COV2.S vaccination and SARS-CoV-2 variants. Clones were sequenced by immunoSEQ multiplex PCR, and TCRdb holds only the in-frame ones, with some missing. This table has about 140,000 clones, roughly 85% appearing once. The material sequenced was peripheral blood, taken after recovery from COVID-19. The receptors come from a human donor who had recovered from COVID-19. Each CDR3 is given with its conserved first and last residue. The order of the fields is J gene, D gene, V gene, clone size, CDR3 protein, CDR3 DNA. A D gene is named only where the DNA matches it firmly. Clone sizes are given selectively: once, few, many, or a class where the clone is expanded.

J gene: TRBJ2-5; D gene: TRBD1; V gene: TRBV5-6; clone size: NA; CDR3 protein: CASSLPGQGSLLAQYF; CDR3 DNA: TGTGCCAGCAGCTTGCCTGGACAGGGGAGTCTTTTGGCGCAGTACTTC
J gene: TRBJ2-3; D gene: NA; V gene: TRBV9; clone size: NA; CDR3 protein: CASSVASLGDTQYF; CDR3 DNA: TGTGCCAGCAGCGTAGCTAGTTTGGGAGATACGCAGTATTTT
J gene: TRBJ2-1; D gene: TRBD2; V gene: TRBV27; clone size: few; CDR3 protein: CASSLSISGGVREQFF; CDR3 DNA: TGTGCCAGCAGTTTATCGATCAGCGGGGGCGTCAGGGAGCAGTTCTTC
J gene: TRBJ1-2; D gene: NA; V gene: TRBV14; clone size: NA; CDR3 protein: CASSPGQGRNNYGYTF; CDR3 DNA: TGTGCCAGCAGCCCCGGGCAGGGGAGAAATAACTATGGCTACACCTTC
J gene: TRBJ2-1; D gene: TRBD1; V gene: TRBV29-1; clone size: NA; CDR3 protein: CSAPTGANEQFF; CDR3 DNA: TGCAGCGCCCCGACAGGGGCGAATGAGCAGTTCTTC
J gene: TRBJ1-4; D gene: NA; V gene: TRBV28; clone size: NA; CDR3 protein: CASTFFGSALFF; CDR3 DNA: TGTGCCAGCACTTTTTTTGGCTCCGCACTGTTTTTT
J gene: TRBJ1-5; D gene: TRBD1; V gene: TRBV27; clone size: NA; CDR3 protein: CASSLRGQNQPQHF; CDR3 DNA: TGTGCCAGCAGTTTAAGGGGGCAGAATCAGCCCCAGCATTTT
J gene: TRBJ2-2; D gene: NA; V gene: TRBV15; clone size: many; CDR3 protein: CATSREEPTGELFF; CDR3 DNA: TGTGCCACCAGCAGAGAGGAGCCGACCGGGGAGCTGTTTTTT
J gene: TRBJ2-3; D gene: NA; V gene: TRBV5-6; clone size: NA; CDR3 protein: CASSWDNTDTQYF; CDR3 DNA: TGTGCCAGCAGCTGGGACAACACAGATACGCAGTATTTT
J gene: TRBJ1-2; D gene: NA; V gene: TRBV7-8; clone size: once; CDR3 protein: CASSLGRRAEVNYGYTF; CDR3 DNA: TGTGCCAGCAGCTTAGGACGCAGAGCTGAGGTTAACTATGGCTACACCTTC
J gene: TRBJ1-4; D gene: TRBD1; V gene: TRBV3-1/TRBV3-2; clone size: few; CDR3 protein: CASRAQGAAEKLFF; CDR3 DNA: TGTGCCAGCAGGGCACAGGGGGCGGCTGAAAAACTGTTTTTT
J gene: TRBJ2-5; D gene: NA; V gene: TRBV15; clone size: NA; CDR3 protein: CATSGYREGETQYF; CDR3 DNA: TGTGCCACCAGCGGATACAGGGAAGGGGAGACCCAGTACTTC
J gene: TRBJ1-6; D gene: NA; V gene: TRBV6-6; clone size: NA; CDR3 protein: CASSYSVSSYNSPLHF; CDR3 DNA: TGTGCCAGCAGTTACTCGGTGAGCTCCTATAATTCACCCCTCCACTTT
J gene: TRBJ1-1; D gene: NA; V gene: TRBV4-3; clone size: NA; CDR3 protein: CASSLGWGGNTEAFF; CDR3 DNA: TGCGCCAGCAGCCTTGGGTGGGGGGGAAACACTGAAGCTTTCTTT
J gene: TRBJ2-7; D gene: NA; V gene: TRBV7-9; clone size: NA; CDR3 protein: CASSFPGRGYEQYF; CDR3 DNA: TGTGCCAGCAGCTTCCCCGGCAGGGGTTACGAGCAGTACTTC
J gene: TRBJ2-5; D gene: TRBD1; V gene: TRBV12-5; clone size: NA; CDR3 protein: CASGYGQGGETQYF; CDR3 DNA: TGTGCTAGTGGTTACGGACAGGGTGGAGAGACCCAGTACTTC
J gene: TRBJ2-5; D gene: NA; V gene: TRBV10-3; clone size: NA; CDR3 protein: CAISESIDSQETQYF; CDR3 DNA: TGTGCCATCAGTGAGTCGATTGACAGCCAAGAGACCCAGTACTTC
J gene: TRBJ1-2; D gene: NA; V gene: TRBV5-5; clone size: NA; CDR3 protein: CASSFETANYGYTF; CDR3 DNA: TGTGCCAGCAGCTTCGAGACAGCCAACTATGGCTACACCTTC
J gene: TRBJ1-1; D gene: NA; V gene: TRBV27; clone size: NA; CDR3 protein: CASSFSQGTEAFF; CDR3 DNA: TGTGCCAGCAGTTTTAGTCAGGGGACTGAAGCTTTCTTT
J gene: TRBJ1-5; D gene: TRBD1; V gene: TRBV27; clone size: NA; CDR3 protein: CASSPRQGAVGNQPQHF; CDR3 DNA: TGTGCCAGCAGTCCAAGACAGGGGGCTGTTGGCAATCAGCCCCAGCATTTT
J gene: TRBJ1-2; D gene: NA; V gene: TRBV6-2/TRBV6-3; clone size: NA; CDR3 protein: CASSQGTSGYTF; CDR3 DNA: TGTGCCAGCAGCCAAGGGACTTCTGGCTACACCTTC
J gene: TRBJ2-5; D gene: NA; V gene: TRBV6-6; clone size: NA; CDR3 protein: CASAGDGETQYF; CDR3 DNA: TGTGCCAGCGCAGGGGATGGCGAGACCCAGTACTTC